The 19 T cell receptor beta chains in this list originate from one sample, sequenced in a study of blood T cell repertoires in COVID-19. Profiling relied on immunoSEQ multiplex PCR, and the TCRdb table lists in-frame clones only, not all of them. Of around 150,000 clones listed, over 70% are singletons. Sequencing was done on a sample of PBMCs or T cells enriched from blood (not recorded which). The receptors originated from a woman in her fifties or sixties who had recovered from COVID-19.

This rearrangement joins TRBV5-5 to TRBJ2-2, with 7 bases fitting TRBD1. The V gene's germline CDR1 is SGHKS and CDR2 YYEKEE (reference sequence). The junction had 6 bases not matched to a gene; V was cut back by 3 bases and J by 4 bases. The CDR3 has 15 amino acids. CDR3 residues: CASSYLGQATGELFF. The CDR3 nucleotides read TGTGCCAGCAGCTATTTAGGACAGGCCACCGGGGAGCTGTTTTTT.

The V call is TRBV3-1 (or the pseudogene TRBV3-2), the J call TRBJ1-2, with D unclear. Germline V lookup: CDR1 LGHDT, CDR2 YNNKEL (reference sequence). The CDR3 has 14 amino acids. Trimming removed 4 bases from V and 8 bases from J, with 17 bases in between. The CDR3 DNA sequence: TGTGCCAGCAGCCCTCAGCGGGGAGGGCGAGGCTACACCTTC. Its protein product is CASSPQRGGRGYTF.

The chain uses TRBV7-2 and TRBJ2-3; perhaps TRBD2 as D (7 bases). Between the trimmed V and J ends, which lost 2 bases and 1 base, there was a span of 13 bases. CDR1 is SGHTA, CDR2 FQGNSA, per germline. This CDR3 comprises 16 residues. Here the CDR3 DNA reads TGTGCCAGCAGCTTATTAGGGGGGGCCGGCACAGATACGCAGTATTTT. Translation: CASSLLGGAGTDTQYF.

A note on this clone: Other DNA sequences in this specimen translate into the identical CDR3. The genes are TRBV19 and TRBJ1-2, with unresolved D. Germline V gene data show CDR1 as LNHDA and CDR2 as SQIVND (reference sequence). Trimming took off 3 bases at V and 2 bases at J, with 7 bases between the two ends. The CDR3 spans 13 residues. CDR3 coding DNA: TGTGCCAGTAGTATCGGAGGGAACTATGGCTACACCTTC. Its translation is CASSIGGNYGYTF.

CDR3 loop: CARSTSGRGGTQYF. Written as DNA, the CDR3 is TGTGCTCGTTCGACTAGCGGGAGGGGGGGTACGCAGTATTTT. The J gene is TRBJ2-3, the V gene TRBV30, with 14 bases that match TRBD2. Germline V gene sequence: CDR1 GTSNPN, CDR2 SVGIG (reference sequence). The CDR3 runs 14 residues. Full variable domain (outside the CDR3, taken from reference TRBV30 and TRBJ2-3): SQTIHQWPATLVQPVGSPLSLECTVEGTSNPNLYWYRQAAGRGLQLLFYSVGIGQISSEVPQNLSASRPQDRQFILSSKKLLLSDSGFYLCARSTSGRGGTQYFGPGTRLTVL.

The chain combines TRBV7-3 with TRBJ2-1, with no clear D. V shed 3 bases and J shed 0 bases, with 3 bases lying between them. The CDR3 is 13 amino acids. The V gene's germline CDR1 is SGHTA and CDR2 FQGTGA. The CDR3 DNA is TGTGCCAGCAGCTTTAGCTCCTACAATGAGCAGTTCTTC. Amino acids: CASSFSSYNEQFF.

This chain joins TRBV7-9 and TRBJ1-2; D is perhaps TRBD1 (5 bases). CDR1 and CDR2 from the germline V gene are SEHNR and FQNEAQ (reference sequence). Trimming took off 4 bases at V and 5 bases at J, with 11 bases between the two ends. The CDR3 loop spans 13 amino acids. The CDR3 coding sequence is TGTGCCAGCAGCTCCTCAACAGGATATGGCTACACCTTC. Translation: CASSSSTGYGYTF.

This rearrangement joins TRBV7-8 to TRBJ1-2; unclear D gene. The CDR3 loop spans 15 amino acids. V lost 2 bases and J 4 bases, leaving 14 bases between the germline ends. The V gene's germline CDR1 is SGHVS and CDR2 FQNEAQ. CDR3 amino acids: CASSLWSQPFYGYTF. CDR3 DNA sequence: TGTGCCAGCAGCTTATGGAGTCAGCCCTTCTATGGCTACACCTTC.

The V and J genes are TRBV4-1 and TRBJ1-4, with a tentative D call TRBD1 (6 bases). The CDR3 totals 16 residues. V lost 4 bases and J lost 4, with 16 bases in between. Germline assignment: CDR1 MGHRA and CDR2 YSYEKL. CDR3 region: CASSLGPRGYNEKLFF. The DNA of the CDR3 is TGCGCCAGCAGCCTAGGTCCCAGGGGATATAATGAAAAACTGTTTTTT.

The DNA of the CDR3 is TGTGCCAGCAGTTTGACTAGCGGGAGCTACGAGCAGTACTTC. Amino acids: CASSLTSGSYEQYF. The J gene is TRBJ2-7, the V gene TRBV28, with TRBD2 identical over 12 bases. The CDR3 has 14 amino acids. Losses at the gene ends were 3 bases for V and 3 bases for J; bases not matched to a gene: 0. The germline V gene has CDR1 MDHEN and CDR2 SYDVKM.

This chain uses TRBV28 with TRBJ1-1; D may be TRBD1 (6 bases). CDR1 and CDR2 from the germline V gene are MDHEN and SYDVKM. Trimming removed 8 bases at V and 5 bases at J, with 24 bases between. This CDR3 has 16 residues. The CDR3 loop reads CASVSGAYRDGTEAFF. The CDR3 bases are TGTGCCAGCGTCTCTGGGGCCTACAGGGATGGAACTGAAGCTTTCTTT.

The chain has TRBV9 and TRBJ1-2; the D is unclear. With 4 bases removed from V and 2 bases from J, the gap between germline ends came to 15 bases. The CDR3 loop spans 15 amino acids. Germline CDR1 is SGDLS and CDR2 is YYNGEE. The CDR3 reads CASSREASSNYGYTF. CDR3 bases: TGTGCCAGCAGCCGGGAAGCCTCTTCAAACTATGGCTACACCTTC. The variable domain in full, completed from reference TRBV9 and TRBJ1-2, reads DSGVTQTPKHLITATGQRVTLRCSPRSGDLSVYWYQQSLDQGLQFLIQYYNGEERAKGNILERFSAQQFPDLHSELNLSSLELGDSALYFCASSREASSNYGYTFGSGTRLTVV.

The chain joins TRBV6-2 or TRBV6-3 to TRBJ1-5, with D perhaps TRBD1 (5 bases). Between the trimmed V and J ends, which lost 3 bases and 4 bases, there was a span of 10 bases. CDR1 MNHEY and CDR2 SVGEGT come from the germline V gene. The length of the CDR3 is 14 residues. The CDR3 DNA is TGTGCCAGCAGTTATCAGACAGAAAATCAGCCCCAGCATTTT. As protein: CASSYQTENQPQHF.

This chain uses TRBV5-3 with TRBJ2-7; no clear D. TRBV5-3 is flagged as an ORF with uncertain function. CDR3 size: 12 residues. Deletions cut 10 bases from V and 1 base from J, with 12 bases between. Here the CDR3 reads CALFRSSYEQYF. In DNA, the CDR3 is TGTGCCCTATTTCGTTCATCCTACGAGCAGTACTTC.

The CDR3 coding sequence is TGCGCCAGCAGCTTTAGGGTGGGGGGCTACGAGCAGTACTTC. Its translation: CASSFRVGGYEQYF. The chain carries TRBV5-1 and TRBJ2-7; D is perhaps TRBD2 (6 bases). Trimming cost V 2 bases and J 3 bases, with 12 bases left between them. The CDR3 consists of 14 residues. The germline gives CDR1 SGHRS, CDR2 YFSETQ.

The rearrangement links TRBV19 to TRBJ1-3; D remains ambiguous. Trimming left V 4 bases short and J 0 bases short, with 7 bases between. CDR3 size: 14 residues. CDR1 and CDR2 (germline): LNHDA, SQIVND (reference sequence). The CDR3 protein is CASSRLNSGNTIYF. The CDR3 DNA is TGTGCCAGTAGTAGACTCAACTCTGGAAACACCATATATTTT. The full variable domain, its missing parts supplied by reference TRBV19 and TRBJ1-3, is DGGITQSPKYLFRKEGQNVTLSCEQNLNHDAMYWYRQDPGQGLRLIYYSQIVNDFQKGDIAEGYSVSREKKESFPLTVTSAQKNPTAFYLCASSRLNSGNTIYFGEGSWLTVV.

The chain joins TRBV18 to TRBJ2-3; 8 bases match TRBD1. Germline loops: CDR1 KGHSH, CDR2 LQKENI. CDR3 length: 14 amino acids. The V gene end was trimmed by 11 bases and the J gene end by 4 bases; junction bases not matched to a gene: 11. This CDR3 reads CAGATGERADTQYF. CDR3 sequence (DNA): TGTGCCGGAGCGACAGGGGAGCGCGCAGATACGCAGTATTTT.

The J gene is TRBJ1-1, the V gene TRBV7-9; 9 nucleotides match TRBD1. Per the germline V gene, CDR1 is SEHNR and CDR2 is FQNEAQ (reference sequence). J lost 6 bases, V lost 4 bases, and 15 bases had no gene match. This CDR3 is 17 amino acids long. The CDR3 region is CASSSKRGQGGIAEAFF. For the CDR3, the DNA is TGTGCCAGCAGCTCCAAAAGGGGACAGGGAGGCATTGCTGAAGCTTTCTTT.

The chain joins TRBV9 to TRBJ2-2; D is undetermined. Germline V lookup: CDR1 SGDLS, CDR2 YYNGEE. The CDR3 spans 15 residues. The V end was cut by 1 base, the J end by 1 base, with 8 bases between. CDR3 bases: TGTGCCAGCAGCGTAATATCACAGAACACCGGGGAGCTGTTTTTT. Translated, it gives CASSVISQNTGELFF.